This T cell receptor beta chain was observed in a study of cytomegalovirus exposure and HLA in healthy donors. The PCR made use of 60 Vbeta and 13 Jbeta primers. The protocol was immunoSEQ multiplex PCR, while the TCRdb copy is restricted to in-frame clones and leaves out a portion. This repertoire comprises 30,000 to 35,000 clones; its ten largest clones make up 1.9%. For this clone: The target antigen is unknown.

Overall study findings and caveats: A prior analysis recorded that most TCR beta V segments were productive about 90% or about 30% of the time.

The sequenced sample consisted of PBMCs. The sequence came from a woman in her thirties or forties in good health and CMV-seropositive.

The DNA of the CDR3 is TGTGCCAGCAGCTTAGGGCTAGCGGGACTCGAGCAGTACTTC. It specifies CASSLGLAGLEQYF. The chain links TRBV7-2 to TRBJ2-7; 9 bases are shared with TRBD2. Germline CDR1 is SGHTA and CDR2 is FQGNSA. V gave up 1 base and J gave up 6 bases; unmatched junction bases: 4. The CDR3 runs 14 residues.